Listed here are 18 T cell receptor beta chains from one sample, sequenced in a study of tumor-infiltrating lymphocytes in primary liver carcinoma. With a constant-region primer, TCR beta cDNA was made from 450 to 500 ng of total RNA. Amplification in three nested multiplex PCR rounds with slightly modified ARM-PCR gave rise to TCR beta libraries. Running around 9 cycles apiece, the first two PCR rounds relied on TRBV1-TRBV30 forward primers together with a C-beta reverse primer. TCRdb analysed the multiplex PCR reads with MiXCR anew, one entry per CDR3 protein. Here the sample spans about 180,000 distinct CDR3 sequences, over 50% being singletons. The source of the blood RNA was unsorted whole blood, and germline DNA was extracted as well. The sequencing sample was made of peripheral blood. These receptors all stem from a man aged 40-49 years with primary liver carcinoma and hepatitis B virus infection.

This clonotype was observed a few times. The chain couples TRBV12-3 or TRBV12-4 to TRBJ2-7; 7 nucleotides match TRBD2. V was clipped by 4 bases and J by 0 bases; unmatched bases: 3. CDR3 size: 14 residues. The chain's CDR3 is CASSSGDYSYEQYF. The CDR3 DNA reads TGTGCCAGCAGTTCGGGGGACTACTCCTACGAGCAGTACTTC.

J is TRBJ2-1 and V is TRBV11-3, with TRBD2 as a possible D gene (5 bases). Trimming cost V 5 bases and J 14 bases, with 19 bases left between them. The CDR3 loop spans 13 amino acids. CDR1 and CDR2 (germline): SGHNT, YENEEA. CDR3 in amino acids: CASSRTDYNEEFF. CDR3 coding DNA: TGTGCCAGCAGCCGTACAGACTACAACGAGGAGTTCTTC. Full variable domain (outside the CDR3, taken from reference TRBV11-3 and TRBJ2-1): EAGVVQSPRYKIIEKKQPVAFWCNPISGHNTLYWYLQNLGQGPELLIRYENEEAVDDSQLPKDRFSAERLKGVDSTLKIQPAELGDSAVYLCASSRTDYNEEFFGPGTRLTVL.

The chain recombines TRBV28 with TRBJ2-5; D unclear. Trimming cost V 1 base and J 4 bases, with 7 bases left between them. The length of the CDR3 is 13 residues. Germline V gene lookup returns CDR1 MDHEN and CDR2 SYDVKM. CDR3 nucleotides: TGTGCCAGCAGTTTATTACTTGGAGAGACCCAGTACTTC. Its translation is CASSLLLGETQYF.

Comments on this clonotype: Because the CDR3 is missing its conserved closing phenylalanine or tryptophan, this is likely a read error. The rearrangement uses TRBV6-2 or TRBV6-3 and TRBJ2-1, with 7 bases that match TRBD2. The germline gives CDR1 MNHEY, CDR2 SVGEGT. The CDR3 sequence is 15 residues long. The CDR3, as DNA: TGTGCCAGCAGTTTAAGGGAGGGCAGCTACAATGAACAGTTCCTC. Residues: CASSLREGSYNEQFL.

This clonotype was detected once. One end of the junction does not line up with germline, which may come from a read error. The CDR3 region is CASSLEGSVKYF. The CDR3 nucleotides read TGTGCCAGCAGCCTAGAGGGGTCTGTGAAGTACTTC. The chain has TRBV11-2 and TRBJ2-7, with D possibly being TRBD1 or TRBD2 (5 bases each). Germline CDR1 and CDR2: SGHAT and FQNNGV. This CDR3 is 12 amino acids long.

This clonotype was detected once. This may come from a read error, since a much larger clone is one base off. This sequence joins TRBV29-1 and TRBJ2-6, with D possibly TRBD1 on 5 matching bases. This CDR3 spans 13 amino acids. The germline gives CDR1 SQVTM, CDR2 ANQGSEA. The V gene lost 6 bases and the J gene lost 5 bases, with 11 bases spanning the gap. The CDR3 DNA reads TGCAGCGTCGGACATTCCAGGGCCAACGTCCTGACTTTC. Translating it yields CSVGHSRANVLTF.

As concerns this clonotype: A much larger clone differs from this one at a single base, so this may be a read error. The V call is TRBV11-2, the J call TRBJ2-5; possible D gene TRBD1, 6 bases. The CDR3 has 14 residues. Germline loops: CDR1 SGHAT, CDR2 FQNNGV. In DNA form, the CDR3 reads TGTGCCAGCAGCTTATCGACAGGTCAAGAGGCCCAGTACTTC. Translation gives CASSLSTGQEAQYF.

This clonotype came up once. The rearrangement joins TRBV6-1 to TRBJ1-5; D may match TRBD1 or TRBD2 (5 bases each). The end of the DNA aligns better with TRBJ2-3, so the J call may be wrong. The CDR3 is made up of 13 amino acids. The germline gives CDR1 MNHNS, CDR2 SASEGT. The CDR3 loop is CASMKGSNQPQYF. The DNA of the CDR3 is TGTGCCAGCATGAAGGGGAGCAATCAGCCCCAGTATTTT.

With regard to this clonotype: A read error may account for a junction end that differs from germline. This rearrangement joins TRBV11-2 to TRBJ2-3; the D gene is possibly TRBD2 (6 bases). CDR1 is SGHAT, CDR2 FQNNGV, per germline. The CDR3 covers 14 residues. The CDR3 sequence: CPLGGDHQTDTQYF. For the CDR3, the DNA is TGTCCTCTCGGCGGGGACCATCAAACAGACACGCAGTATTTT. Using reference TRBV11-2 and TRBJ2-3 for the parts outside the CDR3, the full variable domain is EAGVAQSPRYKIIEKRQSVAFWCNPISGHATLYWYQQILGQGPKLLIQFQNNGVVDDSQLPKDRFSAERLKGVDSTLKIQPAKLEDSAVYLCPLGGDHQTDTQYFGPGTRLTVL.

This clonotype was detected a few times. The chain carries TRBV5-1 and TRBJ2-2; 8 nucleotides agree with TRBD2. Trimming cost V 4 bases and J 4 bases; bases outside gene matches: 9. CDR1 is SGHRS, CDR2 YFSETQ, per germline. This CDR3 contains 16 residues. CDR3 coding DNA: TGCGCCAGCAGCACATCCAGCGGGAGTAGCACCGGGGAGCTGTTTTTT. Translating gives CASSTSSGSSTGELFF.

The gene calls are TRBV25-1 and TRBJ1-1; D is uncertain. The V gene lost 4 bases and the J gene lost 1 base, with 4 bases spanning the gap. The CDR3 consists of 12 residues. Looked up from germline, CDR1 is MGHDK and CDR2 is SYGVNS. This CDR3 is CASSVTNTEAFF. CDR3 nucleotide sequence: TGTGCCAGCAGTGTCACGAACACTGAAGCTTTCTTT.

Concerning this clonotype: At one boundary the junction diverges from the germline segment, which might be a read error. V and J are TRBV11-2 and TRBJ1-5; TRBD1 matches 8 bases. Germline CDR1 SGHAT, CDR2 FQNNGV. The length of the CDR3 is 18 residues. CDR3 coding DNA: TGCGCCAGAAGGCCTTTCGTTGACAGGGGATATAGCAATCAGCCCCAGCATTTT. It specifies CARRPFVDRGYSNQPQHF. Combining the CDR3 with reference TRBV11-2 and TRBJ1-5 gives the whole variable domain EAGVAQSPRYKIIEKRQSVAFWCNPISGHATLYWYQQILGQGPKLLIQFQNNGVVDDSQLPKDRFSAERLKGVDSTLKIQPAKLEDSAVYLCARRPFVDRGYSNQPQHFGDGTRLSIL.

This clonotype was detected many times. J is TRBJ2-3 and V is TRBV11-1, with TRBD2 identical over 11 bases. V was clipped by 3 bases and J by 4 bases; unmatched bases: 12. This CDR3 comprises 18 residues. The V gene's germline CDR1 is SGHAT and CDR2 FQDESV (reference sequence). The CDR3 loop reads CASSLTGTSGPWADTQYF. The CDR3 nucleotides read TGTGCCAGCAGCTTGACCGGGACTAGCGGCCCCTGGGCAGATACGCAGTATTTT.

As to this clonotype: Possible read error: a much larger clone is one base away. The gene calls are TRBV11-2 and TRBJ2-3; D might be TRBD1 or TRBD2, each matching 5 bases. This CDR3 contains 15 residues. Germline-derived CDR1 and CDR2 are SGHAT and FQNNGV. CDR3 sequence: CASSSFEGRGDTLYF. CDR3 coding DNA: TGTGCCAGCAGCTCATTCGAAGGACGAGGGGATACGCTGTATTTT.

The chain uses TRBV12-3 or TRBV12-4 and TRBJ2-3, with TRBD2 identical over 8 bases. The V gene end was trimmed by 7 bases and the J gene end by 5 bases; junction bases not matched to a gene: 5. CDR3 size: 13 residues. The CDR3 DNA reads TGTGCCAGCACCGGGGGGGTGGAAGATACGCAGTATTTT. This translates into CASTGGVEDTQYF.

Worth noting for this clonotype: Just one base apart from a much larger clone, this may be a read error. The chain has TRBV29-1 and TRBJ2-1; the D gene is possibly TRBD2 (5 bases). The CDR3 consists of 13 residues. With 5 bases removed from V and 7 bases from J, the gap between germline ends came to 15 bases. CDR1 SQVTM and CDR2 ANQGSEA come from the germline V gene. DNA of the CDR3: TGCAGCGTTCAATCCGCTCGGGGAAATGAGCAGTTCTTC. Translating gives CSVQSARGNEQFF.

This chain connects TRBV5-5 to TRBJ2-3; D could derive from TRBD1 or TRBD2 (6 bases each). CDR3 length: 15 residues. Germline CDR1 and CDR2: SGHKS and YYEKEE (reference sequence). Trimming left V 0 bases short and J 5 bases short, with 13 bases between. The CDR3 protein is CASSLAPGGRDTQYF. Here the CDR3 DNA reads TGTGCCAGCAGCTTGGCCCCTGGGGGGCGAGATACGCAGTATTTT.

A word on this clonotype: The missing conserved phenylalanine or tryptophan at the end of this CDR3 makes a read error likely. The chain has TRBV28 and TRBJ2-1; D unclear. From germline, CDR1 is MDHEN and CDR2 SYDVKM. The length of the CDR3 is 10 residues. Deletions cut 5 bases from V and 6 bases from J, with 2 bases between. CDR3 loop: CASSSNEQFL. The CDR3 DNA follows: TGTGCCAGCAGTAGCAATGAGCAGTTCCTC.